This TCR beta chain was identified during a study of Graves' ophthalmopathy and Graves' hyperthyroidism. This clonotype was recorded at least ten times. Germline V gene sequence: CDR1 SGHAT, CDR2 FQNNGV. CDR3 length equals 16 residues. Losses at the gene ends were 5 bases for V and 3 bases for J; bases not matched to a gene: 9. The study amplified TCR beta CDR3 regions using RNA transcripts. HTBI primers served in a first-round RT-PCR, which a second-round multiplex PCR followed. Each CDR3 protein gets one entry after TCRdb re-called the multiplex PCR reads with MiXCR. Here the sample spans about 400,000 distinct CDR3 sequences, around 20% being singletons.

The sequencing sample was made of peripheral blood. This rearrangement joins TRBV11-2 to TRBJ2-2, with 7 bases aligning to TRBD2. The receptor was isolated from a woman between 18 and 29 years old with Graves' ophthalmopathy. The CDR3 protein is CASSNKRGNYTGELFF. CDR3 coding DNA: TGTGCCAGCAGCAACAAGCGGGGAAACTACACCGGGGAGCTGTTTTTT.